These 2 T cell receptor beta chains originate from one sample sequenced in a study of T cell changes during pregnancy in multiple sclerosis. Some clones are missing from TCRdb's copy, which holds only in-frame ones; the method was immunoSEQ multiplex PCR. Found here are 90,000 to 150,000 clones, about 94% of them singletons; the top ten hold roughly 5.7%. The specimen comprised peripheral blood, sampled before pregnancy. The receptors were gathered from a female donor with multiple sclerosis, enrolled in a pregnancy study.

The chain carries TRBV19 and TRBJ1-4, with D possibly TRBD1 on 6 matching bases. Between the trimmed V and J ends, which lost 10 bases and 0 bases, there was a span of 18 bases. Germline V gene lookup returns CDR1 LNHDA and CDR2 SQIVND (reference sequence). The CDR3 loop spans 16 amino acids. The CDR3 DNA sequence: TGTGCCACCCAGCCTCAGGGGCTGCCAACTAATGAAAAACTGTTTTTT. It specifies CATQPQGLPTNEKLFF.

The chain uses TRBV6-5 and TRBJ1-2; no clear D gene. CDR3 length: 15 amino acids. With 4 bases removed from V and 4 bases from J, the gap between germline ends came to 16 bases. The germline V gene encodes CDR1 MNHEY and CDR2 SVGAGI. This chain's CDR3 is CASSSLALGGYGYTF. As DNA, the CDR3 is TGTGCCAGCAGTTCCCTGGCCCTTGGCGGCTATGGCTACACCTTC.